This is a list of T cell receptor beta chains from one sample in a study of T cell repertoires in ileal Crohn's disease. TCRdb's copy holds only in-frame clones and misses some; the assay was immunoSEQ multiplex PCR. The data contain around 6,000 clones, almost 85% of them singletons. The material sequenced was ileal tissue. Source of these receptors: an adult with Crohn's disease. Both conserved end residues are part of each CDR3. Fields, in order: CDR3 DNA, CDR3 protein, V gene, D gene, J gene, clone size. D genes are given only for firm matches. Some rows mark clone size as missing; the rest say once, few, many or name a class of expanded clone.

DNA: TGTGCCAGCAGCTTGGTTCGACAGGGGGGCAGAGAGACCCAGTACTTC
CDR3: CASSLVRQGGRETQYF
V: TRBV5-6
D: TRBD1
J: TRBJ2-5
size: -

DNA: TGCGCCAGCAGCTTGGCGGGGGTCCGGCAGTACTTC
CDR3: CASSLAGVRQYF
V: TRBV5-1
D: -
J: TRBJ2-7
size: -

DNA: TGTGCCAGCAGCTACCGGACAGGGGGCAGTCAGCCCCAGCATTTT
CDR3: CASSYRTGGSQPQHF
V: TRBV7-8
D: TRBD1
J: TRBJ1-5
size: -

DNA: TGCGCCAGCAGCCAAGACCGGGTCTCGAACACTGAAGCTTTCTTT
CDR3: CASSQDRVSNTEAFF
V: TRBV4-1
D: -
J: TRBJ1-1
size: -

DNA: TGTGCCAGCAGTCCGCGACAGTCGAGTGCATCCTATAATTCACCCCTCCACTTT
CDR3: CASSPRQSSASYNSPLHF
V: TRBV27
D: -
J: TRBJ1-6
size: -

DNA: TGTGCCAGCAGGCGGGCTACGAACACTGAAGCTTTCTTT
CDR3: CASRRATNTEAFF
V: TRBV6-4
D: -
J: TRBJ1-1
size: -

DNA: TGTGCCAGCAAGGGACTAGCGGCAAAAGAGACCCAGTACTTC
CDR3: CASKGLAAKETQYF
V: TRBV27
D: TRBD2
J: TRBJ2-5
size: -

DNA: TGTGCCATCAGGGGAGAGCGGGAGTCTGGCGAGCAGTACTTC
CDR3: CAIRGERESGEQYF
V: TRBV10-3
D: TRBD2
J: TRBJ2-7
size: few

DNA: TGTGCCAGCCAAAGGACAGGGAACTACGAGCAGTACTTC
CDR3: CASQRTGNYEQYF
V: TRBV18
D: TRBD1
J: TRBJ2-7
size: -

DNA: TGCGCCAGCAGACCCGGACAGGCCCAAGAGACCCAGTACTTC
CDR3: CASRPGQAQETQYF
V: TRBV5-1
D: TRBD1
J: TRBJ2-5
size: once

DNA: TGTGCCAGCAGCATGTGGCAGGGCCCCTTCGACTCCTACAATGAGCAGTTCTTC
CDR3: CASSMWQGPFDSYNEQFF
V: TRBV5-6
D: -
J: TRBJ2-1
size: -

DNA: TGTGCCAGCAGTTTCACAGGGGACAGTCAGCCCCAGCATTTT
CDR3: CASSFTGDSQPQHF
V: TRBV28
D: TRBD1
J: TRBJ1-5
size: -

DNA: TGTGCCTGGAGCCAAACAGGGGTGATAGATGGCTACACCTTC
CDR3: CAWSQTGVIDGYTF
V: TRBV30
D: TRBD1
J: TRBJ1-2
size: -

DNA: TGTGCCAGCATGGGACAGGGGGCAGGAACCGGGGAGCTGTTTTTT
CDR3: CASMGQGAGTGELFF
V: TRBV2
D: TRBD1
J: TRBJ2-2
size: -

DNA: TGTGCCAGCAGTTCATCGGACAGGGAGGGTGCGGAGACCCAGTACTTC
CDR3: CASSSSDREGAETQYF
V: TRBV6-5
D: -
J: TRBJ2-5
size: large

DNA: TGTGCCAGCAGCCGCCTAGCGGGAGGGAGGGATGAGCAGTTCTTC
CDR3: CASSRLAGGRDEQFF
V: TRBV9
D: TRBD2
J: TRBJ2-1
size: -

DNA: TGTGCCAGCAGTCTTACTAGCGGGAAAGAGACCCAGTACTTC
CDR3: CASSLTSGKETQYF
V: TRBV7-2
D: TRBD2
J: TRBJ2-5
size: -

DNA: TGTGCCAGCAGTTACACGACAGGGGGCACTGAGCAGTTCTTC
CDR3: CASSYTTGGTEQFF
V: TRBV6-5
D: TRBD1
J: TRBJ2-1
size: -

DNA: TGCGCCAGCAGCTTGGTGGGACTAGTCTACGAGCAGTACTTC
CDR3: CASSLVGLVYEQYF
V: TRBV5-1
D: TRBD2
J: TRBJ2-7
size: -

DNA: TGTGCCAGCAGCTCCACTACAGGGGCCGCTGAAGCTTTCTTT
CDR3: CASSSTTGAAEAFF
V: TRBV11-3
D: TRBD1
J: TRBJ1-1
size: few

DNA: TGTGCCAGTATCCTGGCTAGGAGGTACGAGCAGTACTTC
CDR3: CASILARRYEQYF
V: TRBV19
D: -
J: TRBJ2-7
size: -

DNA: TGCGCCAGCAGTACGCACTGGGAGCAGTACTTC
CDR3: CASSTHWEQYF
V: TRBV10-2
D: -
J: TRBJ2-7
size: few

DNA: TGTGCCAGCAGCTTAGAGGTTTCAGGGTCGAATTCACCCCTCCACTTT
CDR3: CASSLEVSGSNSPLHF
V: TRBV7-8
D: -
J: TRBJ1-6
size: -

DNA: TGCGCCAGCAGCTTGGCCGGGGGACAGAAGAACACTGAAGCTTTCTTT
CDR3: CASSLAGGQKNTEAFF
V: TRBV5-1
D: TRBD1
J: TRBJ1-1
size: -